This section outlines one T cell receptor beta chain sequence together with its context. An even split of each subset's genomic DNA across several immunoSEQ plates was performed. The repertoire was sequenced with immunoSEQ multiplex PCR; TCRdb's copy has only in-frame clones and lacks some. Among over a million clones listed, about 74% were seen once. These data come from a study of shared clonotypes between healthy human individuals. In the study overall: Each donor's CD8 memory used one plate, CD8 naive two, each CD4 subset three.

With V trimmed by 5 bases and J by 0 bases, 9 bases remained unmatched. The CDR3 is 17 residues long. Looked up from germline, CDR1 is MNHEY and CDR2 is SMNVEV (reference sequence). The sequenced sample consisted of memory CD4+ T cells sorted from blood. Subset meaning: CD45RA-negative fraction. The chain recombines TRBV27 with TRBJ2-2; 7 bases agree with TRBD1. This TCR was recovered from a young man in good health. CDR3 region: CASSLTGQATNTGELFF. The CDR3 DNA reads TGTGCCAGCAGTCTGACCGGACAGGCTACGAACACCGGGGAGCTGTTTTTT.